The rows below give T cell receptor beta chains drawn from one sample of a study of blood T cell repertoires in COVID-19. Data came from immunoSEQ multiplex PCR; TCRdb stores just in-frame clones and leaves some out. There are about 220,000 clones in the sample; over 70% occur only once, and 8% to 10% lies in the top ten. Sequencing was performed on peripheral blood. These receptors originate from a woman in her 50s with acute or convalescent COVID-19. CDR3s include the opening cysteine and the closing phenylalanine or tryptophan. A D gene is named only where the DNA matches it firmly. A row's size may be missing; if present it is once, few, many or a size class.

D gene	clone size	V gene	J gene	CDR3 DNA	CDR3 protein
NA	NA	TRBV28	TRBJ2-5	TGTGCCAGCAGTTCCCCAACAGTTGGAAAAGAGACCCAGTACTTC	CASSSPTVGKETQYF
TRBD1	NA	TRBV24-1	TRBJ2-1	TGTGCCACCAGTGATCCACCGGGACAGGGGGCGGTGGGGTCCTACAATGAGCAGTTCTTC	CATSDPPGQGAVGSYNEQFF
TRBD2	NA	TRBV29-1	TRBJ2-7	TGCATCGCTCGGGGGGGGTGCTCCTACGAGCAGTACTTC	CIARGGCSYEQYF
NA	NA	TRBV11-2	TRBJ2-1	TGTGCCAGCAGCGATTGGACAGCGGATAGGGCAAGGGAGCAGTTCTTC	CASSDWTADRAREQFF
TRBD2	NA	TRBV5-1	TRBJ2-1	TGCGCCAGCAGCGATCTAGCGGGAGAGTCCTACAATGAGCAGTTCTTC	CASSDLAGESYNEQFF
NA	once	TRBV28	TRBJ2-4	TGTGCCAGCAGTCTACTCGGAGGGGGCGAGGACATTCAGTACTTC	CASSLLGGGEDIQYF
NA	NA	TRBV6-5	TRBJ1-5	TGTGCCAGCAGTACCCAGGGTAACGGCAATCAGCCCCAGCATTTT	CASSTQGNGNQPQHF
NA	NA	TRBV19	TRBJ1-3	TGTGCCAGTAGTAGGGGGCCCTCTGGAAACACCATATATTTT	CASSRGPSGNTIYF
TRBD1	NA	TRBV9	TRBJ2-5	TGTGCCAGCACCCCCCGCGGCAGGGGGCGACAAGAGACCCAGTACTTC	CASTPRGRGRQETQYF
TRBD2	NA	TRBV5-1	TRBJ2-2	TGCGCCAGCAGCTCCAGCGGGAGGGAACGCACCGGGGAGCTGTTTTTT	CASSSSGRERTGELFF
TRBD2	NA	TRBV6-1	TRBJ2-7	TGTGCCAGCAGTGTTAAGGGACTAGGGGGTTCCTACGAGCAGTACTTC	CASSVKGLGGSYEQYF
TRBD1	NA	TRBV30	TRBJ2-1	TGTGCCTGGAGTGAGACAGGGGGAGAGCAGTTCTTC	CAWSETGGEQFF
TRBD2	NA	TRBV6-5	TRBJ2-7	TGTGCCAGCAGCCCGTTAGCGGGAGGGTCCTACGAGCAGTACTTC	CASSPLAGGSYEQYF
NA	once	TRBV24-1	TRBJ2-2	TGTGCCACCAGTGACTCCCGGACGGGGAGAACCGGGGAGCTGTTTTTT	CATSDSRTGRTGELFF
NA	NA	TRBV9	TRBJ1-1	TGTGCCAGCAGCGCTACAGGGTCGAACACTGAAGCTTTCTTT	CASSATGSNTEAFF
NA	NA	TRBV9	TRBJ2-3	TGTGCCAGCAGCGGAAGAGCACCGGGACTCAGCACAGATACGCAGTATTTT	CASSGRAPGLSTDTQYF
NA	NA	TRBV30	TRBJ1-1	TGTGCCTGGAGTTGGGGGCCCGGCATGAACACTGAAGCTTTCTTT	CAWSWGPGMNTEAFF
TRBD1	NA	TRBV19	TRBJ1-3	TGTGCCAGTAGTATAGCGGGGACAGCCTCTGGAAACACCATATATTTT	CASSIAGTASGNTIYF
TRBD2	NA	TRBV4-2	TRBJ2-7	TGTGCCAGCAGCCAGGAACCTAGCGGGAGGGGCGAGCAGTACTTC	CASSQEPSGRGEQYF
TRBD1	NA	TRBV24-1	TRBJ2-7	TGTGCCACCAGTGTCCATACCGGGACAGGGACCTACGAGCAGTACTTC	CATSVHTGTGTYEQYF